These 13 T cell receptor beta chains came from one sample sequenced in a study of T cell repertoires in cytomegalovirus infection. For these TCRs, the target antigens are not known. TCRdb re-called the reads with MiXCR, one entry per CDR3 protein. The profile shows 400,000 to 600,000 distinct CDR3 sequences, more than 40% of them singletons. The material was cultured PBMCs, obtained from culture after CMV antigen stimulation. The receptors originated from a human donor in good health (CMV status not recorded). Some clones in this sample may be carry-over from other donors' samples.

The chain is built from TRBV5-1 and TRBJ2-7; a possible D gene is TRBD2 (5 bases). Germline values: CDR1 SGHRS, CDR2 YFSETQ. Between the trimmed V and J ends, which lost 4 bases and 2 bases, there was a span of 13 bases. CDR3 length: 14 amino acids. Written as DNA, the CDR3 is TGCGCCAGCAGCCTAGAAGCGGACGCCTACGAGCAGTACTTC. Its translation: CASSLEADAYEQYF.

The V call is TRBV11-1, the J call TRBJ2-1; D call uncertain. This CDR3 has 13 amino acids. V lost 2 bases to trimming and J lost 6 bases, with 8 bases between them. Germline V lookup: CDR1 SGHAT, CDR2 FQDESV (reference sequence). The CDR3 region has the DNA TGTGCCAGCAGCTTAAGTCAAGGCAATGAGCAGTTCTTC. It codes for CASSLSQGNEQFF.

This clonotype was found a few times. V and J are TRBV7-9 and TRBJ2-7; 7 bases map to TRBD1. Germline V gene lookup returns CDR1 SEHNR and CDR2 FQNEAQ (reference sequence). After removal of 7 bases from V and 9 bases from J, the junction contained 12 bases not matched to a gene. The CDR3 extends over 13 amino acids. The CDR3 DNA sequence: TGTGCCAGCACCGGGGACAGTGGGGCGAGGCAGTACTTC. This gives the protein CASTGDSGARQYF.

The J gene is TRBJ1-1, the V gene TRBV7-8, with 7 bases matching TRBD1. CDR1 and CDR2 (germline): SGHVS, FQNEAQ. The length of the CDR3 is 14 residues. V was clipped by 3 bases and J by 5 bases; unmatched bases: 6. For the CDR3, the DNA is TGTGCCAGCAGCTTCCGGGACAGTCAAACTGAAGCTTTCTTT. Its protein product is CASSFRDSQTEAFF.

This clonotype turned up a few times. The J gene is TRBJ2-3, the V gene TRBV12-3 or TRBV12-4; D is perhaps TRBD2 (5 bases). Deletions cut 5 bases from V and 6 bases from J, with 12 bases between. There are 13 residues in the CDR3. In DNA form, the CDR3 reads TGTGCCAGCAGTCCTATGCGGGCGGATACGCAGTATTTT. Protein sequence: CASSPMRADTQYF.

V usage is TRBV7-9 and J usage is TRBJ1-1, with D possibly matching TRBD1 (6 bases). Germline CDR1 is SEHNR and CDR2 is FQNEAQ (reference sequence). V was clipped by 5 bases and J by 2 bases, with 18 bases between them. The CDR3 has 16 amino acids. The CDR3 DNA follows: TGTGCCAGCAGCCGACCTGGGGGGCAGATTAACACTGAAGCTTTCTTT. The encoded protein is CASSRPGGQINTEAFF.

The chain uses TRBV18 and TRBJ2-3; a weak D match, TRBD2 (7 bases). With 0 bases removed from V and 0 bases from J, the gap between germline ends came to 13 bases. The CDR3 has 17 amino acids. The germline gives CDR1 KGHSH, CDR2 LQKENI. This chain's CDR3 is CASSPPGGGPSTDTQYF. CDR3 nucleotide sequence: TGTGCCAGCTCACCACCCGGCGGGGGCCCTAGCACAGATACGCAGTATTTT.

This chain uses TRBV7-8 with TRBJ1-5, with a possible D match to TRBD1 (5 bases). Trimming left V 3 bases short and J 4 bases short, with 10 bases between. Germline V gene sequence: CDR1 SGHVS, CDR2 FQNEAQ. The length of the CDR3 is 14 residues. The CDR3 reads CASSFLWGNQPQHF. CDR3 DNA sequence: TGTGCCAGCAGCTTTTTATGGGGGAATCAGCCCCAGCATTTT.

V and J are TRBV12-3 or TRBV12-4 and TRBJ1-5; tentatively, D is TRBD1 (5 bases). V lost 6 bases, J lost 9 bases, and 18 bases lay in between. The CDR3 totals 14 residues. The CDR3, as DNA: TGTGCCAGCAGCCCAGACAGAAACCCTGGGCCCCAGCATTTT. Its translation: CASSPDRNPGPQHF.

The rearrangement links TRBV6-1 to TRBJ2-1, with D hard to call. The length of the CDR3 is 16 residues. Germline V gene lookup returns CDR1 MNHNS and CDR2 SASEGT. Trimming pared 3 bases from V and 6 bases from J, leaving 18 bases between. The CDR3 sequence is CASSDPARSAGNEQFF. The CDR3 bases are TGTGCCAGCAGTGACCCCGCCCGTTCGGCAGGCAATGAGCAGTTCTTC.

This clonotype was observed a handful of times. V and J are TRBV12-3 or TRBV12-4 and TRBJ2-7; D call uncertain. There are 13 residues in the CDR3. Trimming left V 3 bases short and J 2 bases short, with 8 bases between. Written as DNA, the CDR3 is TGTGCCAGCAGTTTGGGCTACACCTACGAGCAGTACTTC. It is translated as CASSLGYTYEQYF.

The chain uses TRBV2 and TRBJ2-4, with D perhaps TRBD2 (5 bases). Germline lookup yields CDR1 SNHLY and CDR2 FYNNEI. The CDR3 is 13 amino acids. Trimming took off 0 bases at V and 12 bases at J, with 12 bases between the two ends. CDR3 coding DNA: TGTGCCAGCAGTGAAGCGCGGGCAGGACCTCAGTACTTC. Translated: CASSEARAGPQYF.

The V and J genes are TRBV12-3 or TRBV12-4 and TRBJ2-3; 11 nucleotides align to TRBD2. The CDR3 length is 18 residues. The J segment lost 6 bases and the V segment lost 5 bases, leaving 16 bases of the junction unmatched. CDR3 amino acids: CASSPNGGLADTGDTQYF. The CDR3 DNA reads TGTGCCAGCAGTCCTAACGGGGGACTAGCGGACACGGGGGATACGCAGTATTTT.